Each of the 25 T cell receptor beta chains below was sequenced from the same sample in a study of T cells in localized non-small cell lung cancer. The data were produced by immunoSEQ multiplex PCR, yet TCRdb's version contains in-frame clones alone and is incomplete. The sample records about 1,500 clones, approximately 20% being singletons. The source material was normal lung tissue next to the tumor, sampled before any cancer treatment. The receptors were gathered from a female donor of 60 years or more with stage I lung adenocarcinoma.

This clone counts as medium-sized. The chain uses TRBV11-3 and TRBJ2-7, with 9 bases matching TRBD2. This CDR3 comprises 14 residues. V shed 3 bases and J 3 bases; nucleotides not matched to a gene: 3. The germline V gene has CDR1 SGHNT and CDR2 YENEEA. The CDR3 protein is CASSLGLASYEQYF. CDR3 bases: TGTGCCAGCAGCTTGGGACTAGCTAGCTACGAGCAGTACTTC. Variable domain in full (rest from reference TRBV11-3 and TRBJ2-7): EAGVVQSPRYKIIEKKQPVAFWCNPISGHNTLYWYLQNLGQGPELLIRYENEEAVDDSQLPKDRFSAERLKGVDSTLKIQPAELGDSAVYLCASSLGLASYEQYFGPGTRLTVT.

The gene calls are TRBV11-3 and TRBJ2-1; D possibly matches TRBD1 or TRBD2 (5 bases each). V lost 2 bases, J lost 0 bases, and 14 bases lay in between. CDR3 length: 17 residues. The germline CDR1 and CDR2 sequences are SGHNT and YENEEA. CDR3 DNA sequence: TGTGCCAGCAGCTTAAGGGACGCCGCCTTCTCCTACAATGAGCAGTTCTTC. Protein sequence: CASSLRDAAFSYNEQFF. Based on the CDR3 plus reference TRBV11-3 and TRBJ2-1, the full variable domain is EAGVVQSPRYKIIEKKQPVAFWCNPISGHNTLYWYLQNLGQGPELLIRYENEEAVDDSQLPKDRFSAERLKGVDSTLKIQPAELGDSAVYLCASSLRDAAFSYNEQFFGPGTRLTVL.

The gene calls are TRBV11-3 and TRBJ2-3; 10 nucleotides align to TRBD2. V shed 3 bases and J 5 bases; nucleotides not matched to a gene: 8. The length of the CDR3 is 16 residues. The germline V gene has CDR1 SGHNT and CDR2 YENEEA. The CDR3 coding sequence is TGTGCCAGCAGCTTGAGGATAGCGGGGGGTGGAGATACGCAGTATTTT. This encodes CASSLRIAGGGDTQYF. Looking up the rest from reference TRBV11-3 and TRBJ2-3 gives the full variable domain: EAGVVQSPRYKIIEKKQPVAFWCNPISGHNTLYWYLQNLGQGPELLIRYENEEAVDDSQLPKDRFSAERLKGVDSTLKIQPAELGDSAVYLCASSLRIAGGGDTQYFGPGTRLTVL.

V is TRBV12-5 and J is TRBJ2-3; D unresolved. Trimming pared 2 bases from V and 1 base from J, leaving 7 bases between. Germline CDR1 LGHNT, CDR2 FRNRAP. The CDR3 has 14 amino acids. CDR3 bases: TGTGCTAGTGGTTTGATCTCAGGCACAGATACGCAGTATTTT. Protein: CASGLISGTDTQYF.

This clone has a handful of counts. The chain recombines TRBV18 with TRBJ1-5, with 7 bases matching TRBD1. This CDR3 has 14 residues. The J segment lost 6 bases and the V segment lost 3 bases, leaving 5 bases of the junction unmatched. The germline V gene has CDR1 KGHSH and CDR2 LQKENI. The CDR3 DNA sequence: TGTGCCAGCTCACCCGACAGGGCTGTTCAGCCCCAGCATTTT. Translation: CASSPDRAVQPQHF.

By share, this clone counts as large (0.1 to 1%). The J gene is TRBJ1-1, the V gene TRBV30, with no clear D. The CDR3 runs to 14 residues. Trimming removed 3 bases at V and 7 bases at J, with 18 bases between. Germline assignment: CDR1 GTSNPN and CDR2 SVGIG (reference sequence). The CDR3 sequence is CAWRGGVESGEAFF. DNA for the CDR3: TGTGCCTGGAGGGGAGGTGTGGAGAGCGGTGAAGCTTTCTTT.

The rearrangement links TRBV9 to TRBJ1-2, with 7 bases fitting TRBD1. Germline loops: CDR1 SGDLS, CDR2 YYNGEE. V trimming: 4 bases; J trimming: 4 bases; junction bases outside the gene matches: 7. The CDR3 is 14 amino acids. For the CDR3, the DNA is TGTGCCAGCAGCCCCAGGGGGACTGGCTATGGCTACACCTTC. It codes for CASSPRGTGYGYTF.

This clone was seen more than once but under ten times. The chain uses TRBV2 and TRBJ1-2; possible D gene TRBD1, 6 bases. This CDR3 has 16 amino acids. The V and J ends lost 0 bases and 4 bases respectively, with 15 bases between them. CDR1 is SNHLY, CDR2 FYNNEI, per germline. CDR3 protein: CASSEAHPGGLYGYTF. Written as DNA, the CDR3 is TGTGCCAGCAGTGAAGCGCATCCGGGGGGGCTCTATGGCTACACCTTC.

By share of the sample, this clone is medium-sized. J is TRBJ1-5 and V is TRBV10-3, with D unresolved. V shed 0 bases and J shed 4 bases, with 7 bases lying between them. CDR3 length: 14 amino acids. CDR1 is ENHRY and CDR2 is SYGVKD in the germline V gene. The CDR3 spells CAISESGGNQPQHF. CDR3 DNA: TGTGCCATCAGTGAGTCGGGAGGGAATCAGCCCCAGCATTTT.

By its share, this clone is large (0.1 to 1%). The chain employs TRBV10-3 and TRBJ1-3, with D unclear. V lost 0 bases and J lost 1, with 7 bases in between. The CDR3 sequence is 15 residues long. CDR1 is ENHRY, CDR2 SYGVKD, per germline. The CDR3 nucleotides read TGTGCCATCAGTGAGTCGACCCGGTCTGGAAACACCATATATTTT. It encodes CAISESTRSGNTIYF.

The CDR3 DNA follows: TGCGCCAGCAGTCAATCGAAGGGGGACACTGAAGCTTTCTTT. Amino acid sequence: CASSQSKGDTEAFF. The chain recombines TRBV23-1 with TRBJ1-1, with D possibly matching TRBD1 (6 bases). TRBV23-1 belongs to the ORF category, with a function that is uncertain. This CDR3 comprises 14 residues. The V end lost 0 bases, the J end lost 3 bases, and 8 bases lay between the germline ends.

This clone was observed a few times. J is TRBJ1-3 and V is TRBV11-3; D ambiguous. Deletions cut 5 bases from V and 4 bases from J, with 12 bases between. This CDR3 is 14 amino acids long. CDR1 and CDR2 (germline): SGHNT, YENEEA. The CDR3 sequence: CASSPSRTGNTIYF. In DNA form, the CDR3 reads TGTGCCAGCAGCCCCAGTAGGACGGGAAACACCATATATTTT.

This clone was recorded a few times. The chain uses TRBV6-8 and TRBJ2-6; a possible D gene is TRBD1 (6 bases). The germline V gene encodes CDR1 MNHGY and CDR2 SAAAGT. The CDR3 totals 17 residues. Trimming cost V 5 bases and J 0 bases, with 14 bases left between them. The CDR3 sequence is CASSPRTASSGANVLTF. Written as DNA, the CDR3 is TGTGCCAGCAGTCCCCGGACAGCTAGCTCTGGGGCCAACGTCCTGACTTTC.

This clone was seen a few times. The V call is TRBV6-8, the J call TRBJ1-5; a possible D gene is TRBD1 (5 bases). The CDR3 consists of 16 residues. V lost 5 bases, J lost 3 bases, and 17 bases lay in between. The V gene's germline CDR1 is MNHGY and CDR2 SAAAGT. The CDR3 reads CASSPTVWGNNQPQHF. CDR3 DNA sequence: TGTGCCAGCAGTCCGACAGTGTGGGGGAACAATCAGCCCCAGCATTTT.

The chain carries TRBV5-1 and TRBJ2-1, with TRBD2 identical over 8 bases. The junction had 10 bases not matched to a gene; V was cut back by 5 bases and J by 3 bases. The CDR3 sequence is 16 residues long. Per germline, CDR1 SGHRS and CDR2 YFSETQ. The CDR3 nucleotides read TGCGCCAGCAGGAAATTTCAAGCGGGAGACTACAATGAGCAGTTCTTC. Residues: CASRKFQAGDYNEQFF.

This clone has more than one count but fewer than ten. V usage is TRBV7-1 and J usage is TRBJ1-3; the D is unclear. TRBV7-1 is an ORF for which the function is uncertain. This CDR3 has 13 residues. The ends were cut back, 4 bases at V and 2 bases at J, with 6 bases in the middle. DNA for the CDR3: TGTGCCAGCAGCTTAACAACTGGAAACACCATATATTTT. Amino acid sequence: CASSLTTGNTIYF.

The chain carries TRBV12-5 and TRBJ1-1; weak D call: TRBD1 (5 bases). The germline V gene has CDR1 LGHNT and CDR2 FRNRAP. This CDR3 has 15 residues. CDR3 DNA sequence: TGTGCCAGCACCCCGGGACCAGGTGTCGCCACTGAAGCTTTCTTT. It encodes CASTPGPGVATEAFF.

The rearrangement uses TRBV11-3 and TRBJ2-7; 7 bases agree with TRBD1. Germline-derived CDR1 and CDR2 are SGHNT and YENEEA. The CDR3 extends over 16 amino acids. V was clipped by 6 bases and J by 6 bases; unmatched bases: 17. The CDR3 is CASSPTLIQDRVEQYF. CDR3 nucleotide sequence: TGTGCCAGCAGTCCCACCCTAATCCAAGACAGGGTCGAGCAGTACTTC.

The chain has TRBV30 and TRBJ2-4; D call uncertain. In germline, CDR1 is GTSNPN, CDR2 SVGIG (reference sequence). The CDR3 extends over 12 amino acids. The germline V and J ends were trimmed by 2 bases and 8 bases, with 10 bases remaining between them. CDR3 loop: CAWSLRKDIQYF. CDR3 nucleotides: TGTGCCTGGAGTCTCCGTAAGGACATTCAGTACTTC.

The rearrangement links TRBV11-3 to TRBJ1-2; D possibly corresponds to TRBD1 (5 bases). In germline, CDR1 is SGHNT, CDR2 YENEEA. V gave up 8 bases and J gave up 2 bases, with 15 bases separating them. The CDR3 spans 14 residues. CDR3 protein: CASGGVQPNYGYTF. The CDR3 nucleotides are TGTGCCAGCGGGGGTGTACAACCCAACTATGGCTACACCTTC.

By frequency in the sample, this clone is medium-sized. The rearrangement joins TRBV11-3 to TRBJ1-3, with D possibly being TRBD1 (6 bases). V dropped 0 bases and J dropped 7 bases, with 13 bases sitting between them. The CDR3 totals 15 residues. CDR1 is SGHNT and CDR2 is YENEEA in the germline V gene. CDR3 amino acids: CASSLDLERGNTIYF. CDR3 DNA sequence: TGTGCCAGCAGCTTAGATCTGGAGAGGGGGAACACCATATATTTT.

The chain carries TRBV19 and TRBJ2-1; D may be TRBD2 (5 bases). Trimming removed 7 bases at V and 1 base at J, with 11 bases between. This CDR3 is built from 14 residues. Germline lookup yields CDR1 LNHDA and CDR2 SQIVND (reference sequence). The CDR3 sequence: CASTTGRSYNEQFF. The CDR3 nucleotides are TGTGCCAGTACCACGGGGAGATCCTACAATGAGCAGTTCTTC.

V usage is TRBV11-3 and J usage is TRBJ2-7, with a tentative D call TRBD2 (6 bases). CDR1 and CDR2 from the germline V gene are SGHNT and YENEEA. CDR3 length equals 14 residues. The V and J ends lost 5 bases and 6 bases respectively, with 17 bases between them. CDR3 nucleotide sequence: TGTGCCAGCAGCAAGAGGGGCGGGGTATCCGAGCAGTACTTC. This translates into CASSKRGGVSEQYF.

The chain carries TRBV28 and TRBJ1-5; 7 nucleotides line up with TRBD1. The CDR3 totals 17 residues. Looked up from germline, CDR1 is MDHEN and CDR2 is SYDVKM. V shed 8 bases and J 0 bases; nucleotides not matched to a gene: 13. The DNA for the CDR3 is TGTGCCAGCGCTCCGGGACAGTTCTTTTATAGCAATCAGCCCCAGCATTTT. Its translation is CASAPGQFFYSNQPQHF. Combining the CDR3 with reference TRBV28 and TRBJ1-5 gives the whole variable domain DVKVTQSSRYLVKRTGEKVFLECVQDMDHENMFWYRQDPGLGLRLIYFSYDVKMKEKGDIPEGYSVSREKKERFSLILESASTNQTSMYLCASAPGQFFYSNQPQHFGDGTRLSIL.

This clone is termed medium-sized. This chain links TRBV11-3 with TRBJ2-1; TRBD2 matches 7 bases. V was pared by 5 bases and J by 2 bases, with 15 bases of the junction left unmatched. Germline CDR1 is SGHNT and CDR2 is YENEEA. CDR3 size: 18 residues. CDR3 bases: TGTGCCAGCAGCGCATACCTCGGACTAGTGGCTCCCTACAATGAGCAGTTCTTC. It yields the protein CASSAYLGLVAPYNEQFF.